This T cell receptor beta chain was documented in a study of blood T cell repertoires in COVID-19. Study-level background: The study drew acute and convalescent COVID-19 samples from the United States, Italy and Spain.

Trimming cost V 4 bases and J 6 bases, with 18 bases left between them. The CDR3 runs 16 residues. From germline, CDR1 is LNHDA and CDR2 SQIVND (reference sequence). The table came from immunoSEQ multiplex PCR; TCRdb's copy has only in-frame clones and leaves some out. Here the sample spans 87,000 or so clones, roughly 86% being singletons. This sequence originates from a woman at least 80 years old in a cohort sampled during active or convalescent COVID-19. The chain uses TRBV19 and TRBJ1-4; D is perhaps TRBD1 (5 bases). The specimen was peripheral blood. CDR3 bases: TGTGCCAGTAGTACGCTCACAGGCCGCCGGTATGAAAAACTGTTTTTT. Its protein is CASSTLTGRRYEKLFF.